This T cell receptor beta chain was documented in a study of sequential checkpoint blockade in melanoma. The overall study: Arm A got nivolumab then ipilimumab; arm B the reverse, 1:1.

Germline V gene sequence: CDR1 MNHEY, CDR2 SVGAGI. Between the trimmed V and J ends, which lost 0 bases and 7 bases, there was a span of 7 bases. This CDR3 has 13 residues. Stated treatment: randomized to nivolumab then ipilimumab (arm A) or the reverse (arm B). None of the patients previously received DNA-damaging chemotherapy. Generated by immunoSEQ multiplex PCR, the TCRdb table keeps only in-frame clones and is missing some. This sample has some 13,000 clones, with 60% to 80% found just once. The origin of this receptor is a human donor with melanoma. This sequence joins TRBV6-5 and TRBJ2-1; maybe TRBD1 (6 bases). Sequenced material: CD8+ T cells sorted from blood (inferred from file names), taken from a patient given nivolumab and ipilimumab in sequence. The CDR3 DNA reads TGTGCCAGCAGTTACTCGGGGGCAAATGAGCAGTTCTTC. It yields the protein CASSYSGANEQFF.